The entry below gives a single T cell receptor beta chain sequence along with its context. Its antigen is not known. The planned depth of sequencing spanned 1 in 200,000 to 1 in 1 million T cells. Assay: immunoSEQ multiplex PCR; the TCRdb copy retains only in-frame clones and omits some. The data contain 35,000 or so clones, about two thirds of them singletons. The sample belongs to a study of cytotoxic CD8 clonotypes in ibrutinib-treated CLL. The study's findings and limits: Higher circulating CD8+ T-cell counts strongly accompanied higher baseline clonality, above age-matched healthy donors.

CDR1 and CDR2 from the germline V gene are SGHRS and YFSETQ. The CDR3 totals 14 residues. The V and J ends lost 1 base and 1 base respectively, with 9 bases between them. J is TRBJ2-7 and V is TRBV5-1; D is possibly TRBD1 (5 bases). The material was PBMCs, obtained at disease progression, from a patient treated with ibrutinib. This clonotype originated in a human donor with chronic lymphocytic leukemia. CDR3 residues: CASSLQQASYEQYF. CDR3 coding DNA: TGCGCCAGCAGCTTGCAACAGGCTTCCTACGAGCAGTACTTC.